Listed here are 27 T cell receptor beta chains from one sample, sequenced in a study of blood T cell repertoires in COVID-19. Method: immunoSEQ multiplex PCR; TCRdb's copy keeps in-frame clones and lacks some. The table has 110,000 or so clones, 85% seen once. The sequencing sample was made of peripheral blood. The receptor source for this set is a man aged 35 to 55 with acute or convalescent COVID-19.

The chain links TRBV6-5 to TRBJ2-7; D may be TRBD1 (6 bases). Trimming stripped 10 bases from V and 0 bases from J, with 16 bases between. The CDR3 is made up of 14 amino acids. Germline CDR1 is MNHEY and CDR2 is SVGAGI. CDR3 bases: TGTGCCATCGTACAGGGTTTCGCCTCCTACGAGCAGTACTTC. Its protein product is CAIVQGFASYEQYF.

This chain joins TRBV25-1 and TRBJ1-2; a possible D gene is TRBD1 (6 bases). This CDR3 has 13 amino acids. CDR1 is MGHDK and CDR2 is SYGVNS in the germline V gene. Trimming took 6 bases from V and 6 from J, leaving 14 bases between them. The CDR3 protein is CASRQGASNGYTF. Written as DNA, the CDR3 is TGTGCCAGCAGACAGGGTGCGAGTAATGGCTACACCTTC.

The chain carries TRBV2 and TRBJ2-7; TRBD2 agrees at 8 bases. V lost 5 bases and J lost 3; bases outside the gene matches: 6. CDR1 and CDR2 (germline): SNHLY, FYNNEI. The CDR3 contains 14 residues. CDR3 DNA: TGTGCCAGCAGTAGCGGGGGAACCGTCTACGAGCAGTACTTC. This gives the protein CASSSGGTVYEQYF.

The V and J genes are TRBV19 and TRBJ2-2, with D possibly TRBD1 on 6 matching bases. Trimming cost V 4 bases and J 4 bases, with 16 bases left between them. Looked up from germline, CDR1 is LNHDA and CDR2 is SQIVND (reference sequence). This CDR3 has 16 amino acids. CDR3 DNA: TGTGCCAGTAGTACCTACCTGGGGGCGGGCACCGGGGAGCTGTTTTTT. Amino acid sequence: CASSTYLGAGTGELFF. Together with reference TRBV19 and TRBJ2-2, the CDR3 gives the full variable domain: DGGITQSPKYLFRKEGQNVTLSCEQNLNHDAMYWYRQDPGQGLRLIYYSQIVNDFQKGDIAEGYSVSREKKESFPLTVTSAQKNPTAFYLCASSTYLGAGTGELFFGEGSRLTVL.

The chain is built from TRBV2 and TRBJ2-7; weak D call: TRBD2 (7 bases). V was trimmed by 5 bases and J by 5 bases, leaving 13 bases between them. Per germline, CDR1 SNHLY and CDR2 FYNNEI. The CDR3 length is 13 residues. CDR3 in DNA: TGTGCCAGCAGTTCTATAGGGGGGGACGAGCAGTACTTC. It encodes CASSSIGGDEQYF. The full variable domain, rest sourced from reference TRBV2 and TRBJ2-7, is EPEVTQTPSHQVTQMGQEVILRCVPISNHLYFYWYRQILGQKVEFLVSFYNNEISEKSEIFDDQFSVERPDGSNFTLKIRSTKLEDSAMYFCASSSIGGDEQYFGPGTRLTVT.

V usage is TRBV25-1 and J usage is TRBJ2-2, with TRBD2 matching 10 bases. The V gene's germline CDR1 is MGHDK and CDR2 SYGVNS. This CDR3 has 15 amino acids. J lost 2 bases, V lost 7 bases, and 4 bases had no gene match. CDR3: CASKAGGPNTGELFF. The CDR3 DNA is TGTGCCAGCAAAGCGGGGGGGCCTAACACCGGGGAGCTGTTTTTT. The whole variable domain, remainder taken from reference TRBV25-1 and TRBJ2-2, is EADIYQTPRYLVIGTGKKITLECSQTMGHDKMYWYQQDPGMELHLIHYSYGVNSTEKGDLSSESTVSRIRTEHFPLTLESARPSHTSQYLCASKAGGPNTGELFFGEGSRLTVL.

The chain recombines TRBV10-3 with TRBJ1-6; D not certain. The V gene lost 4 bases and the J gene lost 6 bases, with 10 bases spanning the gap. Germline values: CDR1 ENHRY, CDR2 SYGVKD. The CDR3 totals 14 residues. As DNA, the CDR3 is TGTGCCATCAGTGTCCAAGGAGGTAATTCACCCCTCCACTTT. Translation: CAISVQGGNSPLHF.

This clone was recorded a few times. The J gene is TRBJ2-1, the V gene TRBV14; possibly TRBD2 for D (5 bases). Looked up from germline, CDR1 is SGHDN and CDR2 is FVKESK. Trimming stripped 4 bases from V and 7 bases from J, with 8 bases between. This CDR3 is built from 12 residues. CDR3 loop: CASSRGWNEQFF. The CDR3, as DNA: TGTGCCAGCAGCCGCGGGTGGAATGAGCAGTTCTTC.

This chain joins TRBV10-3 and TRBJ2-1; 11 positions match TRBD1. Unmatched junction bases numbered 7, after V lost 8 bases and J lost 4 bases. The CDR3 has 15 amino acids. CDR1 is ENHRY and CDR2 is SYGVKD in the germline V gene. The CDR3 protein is CAIVSGTGGYNEQFF. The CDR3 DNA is TGTGCCATCGTATCCGGGACAGGGGGATACAATGAGCAGTTCTTC.

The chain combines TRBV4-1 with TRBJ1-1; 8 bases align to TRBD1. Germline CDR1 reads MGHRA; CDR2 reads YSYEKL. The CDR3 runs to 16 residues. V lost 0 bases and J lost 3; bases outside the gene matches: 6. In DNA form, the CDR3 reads TGCGCCAGCAGCCAAGAAGCGGCAGGGGGCTACACTGAAGCTTTCTTT. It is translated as CASSQEAAGGYTEAFF.

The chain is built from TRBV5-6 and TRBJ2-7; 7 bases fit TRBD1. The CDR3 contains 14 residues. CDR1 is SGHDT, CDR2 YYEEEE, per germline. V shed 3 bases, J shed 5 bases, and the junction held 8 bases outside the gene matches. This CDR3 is CASSSRTGEDEQYF. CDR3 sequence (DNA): TGTGCCAGCAGCTCAAGGACAGGTGAGGACGAGCAGTACTTC.

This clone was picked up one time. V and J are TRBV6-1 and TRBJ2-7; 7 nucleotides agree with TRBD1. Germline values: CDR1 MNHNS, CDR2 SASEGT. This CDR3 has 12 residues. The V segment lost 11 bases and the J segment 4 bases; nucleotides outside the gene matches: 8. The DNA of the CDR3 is TGTGCCGGCCGTGAGACAGGGTACGAGCAGTACTTC. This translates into CAGRETGYEQYF.

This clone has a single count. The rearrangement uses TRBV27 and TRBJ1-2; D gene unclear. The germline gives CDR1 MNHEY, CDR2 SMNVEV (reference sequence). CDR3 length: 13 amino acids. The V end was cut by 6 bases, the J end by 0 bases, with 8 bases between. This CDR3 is CASSPYSNYGYTF. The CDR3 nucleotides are TGTGCCAGCAGCCCCTATTCTAACTATGGCTACACCTTC.

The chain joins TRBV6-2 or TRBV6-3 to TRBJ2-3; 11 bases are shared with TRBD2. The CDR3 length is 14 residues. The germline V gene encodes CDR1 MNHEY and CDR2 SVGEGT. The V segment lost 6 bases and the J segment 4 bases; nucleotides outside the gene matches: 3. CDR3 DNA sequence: TGTGCCAGCAGCTCGGGACTAGCGGCAGATACGCAGTATTTT. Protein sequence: CASSSGLAADTQYF.

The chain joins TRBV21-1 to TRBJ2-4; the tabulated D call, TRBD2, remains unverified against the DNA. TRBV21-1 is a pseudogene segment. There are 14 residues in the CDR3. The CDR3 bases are TGTGCCAGCAGCGCGCCCTTAGCCAAAAACATTCAGTACTTC. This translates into CASSAPLAKNIQYF.

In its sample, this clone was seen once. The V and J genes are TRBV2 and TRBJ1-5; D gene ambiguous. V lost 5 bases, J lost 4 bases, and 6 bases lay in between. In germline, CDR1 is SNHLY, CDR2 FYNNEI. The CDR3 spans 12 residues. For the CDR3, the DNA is TGTGCCAGCAGTCAACAGAATCAGCCCCAGCATTTT. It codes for CASSQQNQPQHF.

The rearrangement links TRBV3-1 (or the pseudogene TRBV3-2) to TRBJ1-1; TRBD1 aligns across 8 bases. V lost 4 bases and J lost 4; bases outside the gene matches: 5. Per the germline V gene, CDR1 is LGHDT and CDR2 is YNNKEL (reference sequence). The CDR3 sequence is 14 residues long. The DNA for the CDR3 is TGTGCCAGCAGCCCAGAAACAGGGGGCACTGAAGCTTTCTTT. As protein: CASSPETGGTEAFF.

CDR3 DNA: TGTGCCAGCAGCATATCAGGGGGCGCAGGCTACGAGCAGTACTTC. Translated: CASSISGGAGYEQYF. The chain carries TRBV7-2 and TRBJ2-7; TRBD1 aligns across 8 bases. The V gene's germline CDR1 is SGHTA and CDR2 FQGNSA. The trim removed 5 bases at V and 3 bases at J, leaving 9 bases unmatched. The CDR3 loop spans 15 amino acids.

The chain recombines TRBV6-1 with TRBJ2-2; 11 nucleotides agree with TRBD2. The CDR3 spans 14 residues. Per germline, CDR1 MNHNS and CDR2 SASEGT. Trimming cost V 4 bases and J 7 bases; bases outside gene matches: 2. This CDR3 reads CASSVAGGDGELFF. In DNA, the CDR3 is TGTGCCAGCAGTGTAGCGGGGGGGGACGGGGAGCTGTTTTTT.

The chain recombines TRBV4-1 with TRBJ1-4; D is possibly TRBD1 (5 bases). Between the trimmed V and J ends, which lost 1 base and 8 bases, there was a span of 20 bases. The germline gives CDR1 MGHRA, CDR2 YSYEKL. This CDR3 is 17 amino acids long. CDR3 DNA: TGCGCCAGCAGCCAAGCCCCTCTGACAGCCGGTGGGGAAAAACTGTTTTTT. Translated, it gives CASSQAPLTAGGEKLFF.

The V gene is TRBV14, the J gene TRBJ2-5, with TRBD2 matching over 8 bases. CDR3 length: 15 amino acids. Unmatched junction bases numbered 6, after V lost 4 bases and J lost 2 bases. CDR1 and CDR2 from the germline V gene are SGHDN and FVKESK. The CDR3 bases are TGTGCCAGCAGCCCCTTAGCGGGGATACAAGAGACCCAGTACTTC. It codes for CASSPLAGIQETQYF.

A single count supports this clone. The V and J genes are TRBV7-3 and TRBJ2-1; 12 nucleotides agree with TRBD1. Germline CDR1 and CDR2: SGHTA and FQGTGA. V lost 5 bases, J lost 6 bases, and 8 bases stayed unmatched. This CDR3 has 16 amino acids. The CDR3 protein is CASSETGTGGVNEQFF. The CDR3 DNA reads TGTGCCAGCAGCGAAACCGGGACAGGGGGCGTCAATGAGCAGTTCTTC.

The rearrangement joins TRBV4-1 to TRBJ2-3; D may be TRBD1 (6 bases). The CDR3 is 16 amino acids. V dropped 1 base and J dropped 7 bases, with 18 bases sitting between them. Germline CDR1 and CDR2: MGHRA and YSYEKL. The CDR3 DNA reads TGCGCCAGCAGCCAAGTATACGAGCAACAGGGTTATACGCAGTATTTT. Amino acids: CASSQVYEQQGYTQYF.

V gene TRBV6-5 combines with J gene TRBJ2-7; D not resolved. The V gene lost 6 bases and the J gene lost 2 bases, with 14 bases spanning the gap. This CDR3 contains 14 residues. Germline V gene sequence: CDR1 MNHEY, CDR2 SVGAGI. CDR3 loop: CASRFAHQAYEQYF. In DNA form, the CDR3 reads TGTGCCAGCAGATTCGCCCACCAGGCCTACGAGCAGTACTTC.

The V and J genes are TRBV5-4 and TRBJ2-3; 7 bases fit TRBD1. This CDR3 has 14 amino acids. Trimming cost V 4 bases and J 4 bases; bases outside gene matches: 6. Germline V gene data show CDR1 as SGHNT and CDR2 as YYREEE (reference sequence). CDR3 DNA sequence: TGTGCCAGCAGCGATCAACAGGGGCCAGATACGCAGTATTTT. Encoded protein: CASSDQQGPDTQYF.

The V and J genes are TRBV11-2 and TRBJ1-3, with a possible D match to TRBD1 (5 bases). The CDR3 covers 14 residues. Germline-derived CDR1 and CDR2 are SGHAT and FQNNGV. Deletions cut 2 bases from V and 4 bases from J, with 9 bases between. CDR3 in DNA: TGTGCCAGCAGCTTACCTCCAGGGGGAAACACCATATATTTT. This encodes CASSLPPGGNTIYF.

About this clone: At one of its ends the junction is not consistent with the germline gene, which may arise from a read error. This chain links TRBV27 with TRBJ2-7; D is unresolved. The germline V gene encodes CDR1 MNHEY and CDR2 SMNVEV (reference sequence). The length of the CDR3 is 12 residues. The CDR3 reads CASGLLGSEQYF. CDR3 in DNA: TGTGCCAGCGGTTTGCTAGGTAGCGAGCAGTACTTC.